This T cell receptor (beta chain) was sequenced for a study of CD8 T cells in Susac syndrome (dated by TCRdb to about 2019). About the full investigation: Among the sequenced Susac syndrome patients, more than five had clinically active disease and under ten were in clinical remission. CD8+ T cell repertoire clonality was compared between about 12 healthy donors, approximately 14 Susac syndrome patients and 15 or so multiple sclerosis patients. Susac syndrome patients were therapy-naive, on corticosteroids (some also receiving IVIg), or on IVIg alone at blood withdrawal. The study used repertoire sequencing to test whether antigen drove CD8+ T cell activation and differentiation in Susac syndrome. Here is what the overall study found, with its caveats: In the total CD8+ and CD8+ TEMRA repertoires, roughly 15 and five Susac-specific public clones, respectively, were identified. The number of individuals in the TCR sequencing and HLA analysis was recognized as being relatively small. Clonal expansion was observed in Susac syndrome CD8+ repertoires, with the highest expansion in CD8+ TEMRA cells and greater expansion in clinically active than in remitting patients.

High-throughput TCR beta sequencing profiled peripheral blood CD8+ and CD4+ T cells from healthy donors, Susac syndrome patients and multiple sclerosis patients. The Susac syndrome patients fulfilled recently defined diagnostic criteria for definite or probable disease. Bulk CD8+ and CD4+ T cells were purified by magnetic negative isolation, while CD8+ TEMRA cells were enriched using FACS. Blood was drawn into EDTA tubes, processed within 24 hours, and PBMCs were isolated by density gradient centrifugation. PBMCs intended for TCR sequencing were cryopreserved in liquid nitrogen and thawed later in a water bath at 37 degrees C. Purity of sorted or isolated CD4+, CD8+ and CD8+ TEMRA cells was at least 90%. RNA was extracted using the RNeasy kit, and about 0.45 to 1 microgram was reverse transcribed with random hexamers. The immunoSEQ multiplex PCR assay, covering 54 Vbeta and 13 Jbeta segments, was used to amplify TCR beta CDR3 regions. PCR amplification bias was corrected by using a synthetic template baseline for primer optimization and computational correction. The original pipeline was this. Reads were annotated to V, D and J genes per IMGT and analyzed with immunoSEQ Analyzer, keeping only productive sequences. Clonality was computed as one minus Shannon entropy normalized by log2 of the number of productive unique sequences. For each patient and control, public and private clones were evaluated among the 100 most prevalent clones. Susac-specific clones were defined as absent from healthy and MS cohorts, 850 to 1,300 published viral clones and other ImmuneACCESS disease sequences. TCRdb handled the public reads itself, with Q25 trimming in fastp and clone calling in MiXCR, and kept productive beta chains. CDR3 protein duplicates are merged, each entry listing the most common genes and DNA. TCRdb assigned the V and J calls; the authors' analysis was not used. The sample table holds about 81,000 distinct CDR3 sequences, of which approximately 93% were seen once. The ten top clones hold roughly 0.88% of the sample.

For this clonotype: The antigen it binds to is not known. Per-base quality was not reported, and no clone a single base away is much larger than it.

Sequenced: CD8+ T cells from PBMCs. The sequence was obtained from a human donor with Susac syndrome.

The CDR3 amino acid sequence is: CASSAAESFGSNIQYF. The nucleotide sequence reads as follows: TGTGCCAGCAGCGCCGCCGAGAGTTTCGGTTCGAACATTCAGTACTTC. Recombination joined TRBV9 with TRBJ2-4; the D gene cannot be resolved reliably. V is clipped by 3 bases and J by 7 bases, and the sequence between their germline boundaries is 20 bases long. The CDR3, cysteine through phenylalanine, is 16 amino acids long. Only CDR3 DNA remains: 48 bases, in frame from the first base. As encoded in the germline V gene, CDR1 is SGDLS while CDR2 is YYNGEE.